This T cell receptor (beta chain) comes out of a study of cytomegalovirus exposure and HLA in healthy donors. Donors in the study were healthy people who gave bone marrow. This CDR3 is built from 13 residues. Germline CDR1 reads SGHNT; CDR2 reads YENEEA. V gave up 1 base and J gave up 6 bases, with 8 bases separating them. The PCR was carried out with 60 Vbeta primers and 13 Jbeta primers. The assay was immunoSEQ multiplex PCR, and TCRdb's table has in-frame clones only and misses some. This sample carries 150,000 to 200,000 clones, around 84% of them seen once, and the ten largest clones take about 1.7%. Study conclusions and caveats: According to the study, some 160 TCR beta chains were cytomegalovirus-associated.

A note on this clone: The antigen remains unidentified.

The sequencing input was PBMCs. This chain joins TRBV11-3 and TRBJ2-3; no reliable D call. This TCR was recovered from a woman younger than 30 in good health and CMV-seronegative. The CDR3 is CASSLGSSDTQYF. The CDR3 DNA is TGTGCCAGCAGCTTAGGTTCTTCCGATACGCAGTATTTT.